Here is one T cell receptor (beta chain) with its context. TCRdb's copy holds only in-frame clones and misses some; the assay was immunoSEQ multiplex PCR. Altogether some 90,000 clones are present, 80% to 90% being singletons, with the ten largest covering roughly 15%. These data originate in a study of T cells in localized non-small cell lung cancer. The CDR3 is made up of 12 amino acids. The germline V and J ends were trimmed by 3 bases and 12 bases, with 12 bases remaining between them. CDR1 and CDR2 (germline): KGHSH, LQKENI. The source was peripheral blood, collected before any cancer treatment. The chain uses TRBV18 and TRBJ2-1; D may be TRBD1 or TRBD2 (5 bases each). The sequence came from a man aged 35 to 70 with stage I squamous cell lung carcinoma. CDR3 amino acids: CASSPARDVQFF. The CDR3 DNA sequence: TGTGCCAGCTCACCCGCCCGGGACGTGCAGTTCTTC.